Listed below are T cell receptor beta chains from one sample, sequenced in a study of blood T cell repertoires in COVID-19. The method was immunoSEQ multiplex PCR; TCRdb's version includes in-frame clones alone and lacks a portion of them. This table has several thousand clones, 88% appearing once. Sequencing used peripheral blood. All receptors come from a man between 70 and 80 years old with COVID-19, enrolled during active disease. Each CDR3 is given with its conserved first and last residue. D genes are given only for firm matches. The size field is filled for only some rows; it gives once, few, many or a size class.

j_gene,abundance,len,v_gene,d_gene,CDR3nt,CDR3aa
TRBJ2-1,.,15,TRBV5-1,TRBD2,TGCGCCAGCAGCTTACGGGAGGGAGCCTACAATGAGCAGTTCTTC,CASSLREGAYNEQFF
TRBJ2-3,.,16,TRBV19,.,TGTGCCAGTAGTATCCCCGGCAGGGCAAGGGCAGATACGCAGTATTTT,CASSIPGRARADTQYF
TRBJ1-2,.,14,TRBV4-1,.,TGCGCCAGCAGCCAAGTTCAACAGTTCTATGGCTACACCTTC,CASSQVQQFYGYTF
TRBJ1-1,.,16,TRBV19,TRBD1,TGTGCCAGTAGTATGCGACAGGGACGCCGTTGGACTGAAGCTTTCTTT,CASSMRQGRRWTEAFF
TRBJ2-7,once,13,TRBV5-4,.,TGTGCCAGCAGCTTGGCCGGGACCTACGAGCAGTACTTC,CASSLAGTYEQYF
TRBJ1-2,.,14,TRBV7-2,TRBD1,TGTGCCAGCAGCCAAGGGGGCAGGGGCTATGGCTACACCTTC,CASSQGGRGYGYTF
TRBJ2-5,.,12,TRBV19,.,TGTGCCAGTTCAACGGGGCAAGAGACCCAGTACTTC,CASSTGQETQYF
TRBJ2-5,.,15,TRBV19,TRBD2,TGTGCCAGTAGTCCCGGACTAGGCAGAGGAGAGACCCAGTACTTC,CASSPGLGRGETQYF
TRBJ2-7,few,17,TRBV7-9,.,TGTGCCAGCAGCTTAAGCCATACAGGGTTGAGCTCCTACGAGCAGTACTTC,CASSLSHTGLSSYEQYF
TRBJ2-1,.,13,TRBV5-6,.,TGTGCCAGCAGCTTGGGGGACTTTAATGAGCAGTTCTTC,CASSLGDFNEQFF
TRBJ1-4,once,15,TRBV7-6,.,TGTGCCAGCAGCTTACAGGGTACGGCTAATGAAAAACTGTTTTTT,CASSLQGTANEKLFF
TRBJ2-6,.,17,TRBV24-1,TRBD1,TGTGCCACCAGTGACGGACAGGGGACGCCTGGGGCCAACGTCCTGACTTTC,CATSDGQGTPGANVLTF
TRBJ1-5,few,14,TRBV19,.,TGTGCCAGTAGCAATGGACTTATCAATCAGCCCCAGCATTTT,CASSNGLINQPQHF
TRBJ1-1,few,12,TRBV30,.,TGTGCCTGGAGGACAGGGAACACTGAAGCTTTCTTT,CAWRTGNTEAFF
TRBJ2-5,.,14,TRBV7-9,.,TGTGCCAGCAGCTCGCAGGGTATACAAGAGACCCAGTACTTC,CASSSQGIQETQYF
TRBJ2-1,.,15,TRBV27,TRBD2,TGTGCCAGCAGTTTGCGGGAGGGATTCTACAATGAGCAGTTCTTC,CASSLREGFYNEQFF
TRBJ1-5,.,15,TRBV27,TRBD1,TGTGCCAGCAGAAACCTTGGGACAGGGATTCAGCCCCAGCATTTT,CASRNLGTGIQPQHF
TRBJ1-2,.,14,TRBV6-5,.,TGTGCCAGCAGTTACAGGGGCCCAAACTATGGCTACACCTTC,CASSYRGPNYGYTF
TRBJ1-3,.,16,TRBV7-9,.,TGTGCCAGCAGCTTAGGGGCAGGGACTGACGGAAACACCATATATTTT,CASSLGAGTDGNTIYF
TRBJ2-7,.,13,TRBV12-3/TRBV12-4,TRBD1,TGTGCCAGCAGTCGGGGACAGCTCTACGAGCAGTACTTC,CASSRGQLYEQYF
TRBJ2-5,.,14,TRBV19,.,TGTGCCAGTAGTATCCGGGACTACCAAGAGACCCAGTACTTC,CASSIRDYQETQYF
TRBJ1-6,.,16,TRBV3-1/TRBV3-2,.,TGTGCCAGCAGGCCTCGGGTTCTCTCCTATAATTCACCCCTCCACTTT,CASRPRVLSYNSPLHF
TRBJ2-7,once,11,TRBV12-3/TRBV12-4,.,TGTGCCAGCAGCGAACTGGACGAGCAGTACTTC,CASSELDEQYF
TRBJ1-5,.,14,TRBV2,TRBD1,TGTGCCAGCAGGATAACAGGGGATCGTCAGCCCCAGCATTTT,CASRITGDRQPQHF
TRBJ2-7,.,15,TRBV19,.,TGTGCCAGTAGTATAGATGACAGCCCTTCCTACGAGCAGTACTTC,CASSIDDSPSYEQYF
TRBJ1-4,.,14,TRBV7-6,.,TGTGCCAGCAGCTTACAGGGATCTAATGAAAAACTGTTTTTT,CASSLQGSNEKLFF
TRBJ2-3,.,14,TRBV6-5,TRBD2,TGTGCCAGCAGGAGCGGGGGGTCCACAGATACGCAGTATTTT,CASRSGGSTDTQYF
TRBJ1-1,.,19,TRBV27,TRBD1,TGTGCCAGCAGTTTAAAGAGACCGGGACAGGGGGCATGGTACACTGAAGCTTTCTTT,CASSLKRPGQGAWYTEAFF
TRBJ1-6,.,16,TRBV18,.,TGTGCCAGCTCGCCTCAACGGGACTCCTATAATTCACCCCTCCACTTT,CASSPQRDSYNSPLHF
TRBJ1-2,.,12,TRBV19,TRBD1,TGTGCCAGTAGACCACAGGGGATTGGCTACACCTTC,CASRPQGIGYTF
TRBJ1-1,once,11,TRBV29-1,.,TGCAGCGCACTCCTTAGCACTGAAGCTTTCTTT,CSALLSTEAFF
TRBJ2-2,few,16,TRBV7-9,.,TGTGCCAGCAGCTTAGTAATGGGGCTCCCGGCCGGGGAGCTGTTTTTT,CASSLVMGLPAGELFF
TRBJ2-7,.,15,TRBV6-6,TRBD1,TGTGCCAGCAGCCGTCCGGGACAGGGGATCCACGAGCAGTACTTC,CASSRPGQGIHEQYF
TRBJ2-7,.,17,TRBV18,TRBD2,TGTGCCAGCTCACCACCGGGGCTGCGCACGTTGGGAGGGGAGCAGTACTTC,CASSPPGLRTLGGEQYF
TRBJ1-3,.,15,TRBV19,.,TGTGCCAGCTCGGCCCAGGGAAGCTCTGGAAACACCATATATTTT,CASSAQGSSGNTIYF
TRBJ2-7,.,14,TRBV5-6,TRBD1,TGTGCCAGCAGCTGGGGACAGGGGATCTACGAGCAGTACTTC,CASSWGQGIYEQYF
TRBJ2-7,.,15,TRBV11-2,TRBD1,TGTGCCAGCAGCTTAGTCCAGGGGGCGGAAAACGAGCAGTACTTC,CASSLVQGAENEQYF
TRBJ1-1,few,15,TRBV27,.,TGTGCCAGCAGTTTAAATGAGCCCCTGAACACTGAAGCTTTCTTT,CASSLNEPLNTEAFF
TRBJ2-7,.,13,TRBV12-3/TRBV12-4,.,TGTGCCAGCAGTTTAGGGAGAGACTACGAGCAGTACTTC,CASSLGRDYEQYF
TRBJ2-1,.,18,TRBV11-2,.,TGTGCCAGCAGCTTAGTCTCGGCGGGGCCTTTCTCCTACAATGAGCAGTTCTTC,CASSLVSAGPFSYNEQFF
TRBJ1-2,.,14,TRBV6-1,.,TGTGCCAGCAGTGAAGGGGGAGCTAACTATGGCTACACCTTC,CASSEGGANYGYTF
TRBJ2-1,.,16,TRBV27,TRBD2,TGTGCCAGCAGTCCGCCGGGACTAGGGGCCAATAATGAGCAGTTCTTC,CASSPPGLGANNEQFF
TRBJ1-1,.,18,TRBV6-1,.,TGTGCCAGCAGTGACGGGTTTAGGGGGGGCAGGGTGAACACTGAAGCTTTCTTT,CASSDGFRGGRVNTEAFF
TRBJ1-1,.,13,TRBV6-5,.,TGTGCCAGCCAGGGAGGGCCTTACACTGAAGCTTTCTTT,CASQGGPYTEAFF
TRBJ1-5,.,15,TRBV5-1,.,TGCGCCAGCAGCTTGGATTGGGGGGGGAATCAGCCCCAGCATTTT,CASSLDWGGNQPQHF
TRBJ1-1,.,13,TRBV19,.,TGTGCCAGTAGTAGAAGCAGGGTTACTGAAGCTTTCTTT,CASSRSRVTEAFF
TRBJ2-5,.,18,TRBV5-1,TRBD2,TGCGCCAGCAGCTCTCTCCCCTGGGCGGGCGGGAGCCAAGAGACCCAGTACTTC,CASSSLPWAGGSQETQYF
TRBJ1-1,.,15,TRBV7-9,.,TGTGCCAGCAGCCCTGACACTCCCTTAGTGACTGAAGCTTTCTTT,CASSPDTPLVTEAFF
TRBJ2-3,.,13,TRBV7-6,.,TGTGCCAGCAGCCCGACTAACACAGATACGCAGTATTTT,CASSPTNTDTQYF
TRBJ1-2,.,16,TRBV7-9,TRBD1,TGTGCCAGCAGCCGAGTAGGGACAGGGTTCTTCTATGGCTACACCTTC,CASSRVGTGFFYGYTF
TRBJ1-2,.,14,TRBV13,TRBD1,TGTGCCAGCAGCCTGGGACAGGCCGTATATGGCTACACCTTC,CASSLGQAVYGYTF
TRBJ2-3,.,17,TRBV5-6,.,TGTGCCAGCAGCCCAGAGTATGCGTCGAGGGGCACAGATACGCAGTATTTT,CASSPEYASRGTDTQYF
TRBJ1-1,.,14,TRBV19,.,TGTGCCAGTAGTATATGGGCAGGGTACACTGAAGCTTTCTTT,CASSIWAGYTEAFF
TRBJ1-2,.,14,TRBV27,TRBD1,TGTGTCAGCAGGTGGACAGGGGGCAACTATGGCTACACCTTC,CVSRWTGGNYGYTF
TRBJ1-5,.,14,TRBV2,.,TGTGCCAGCAATACACAGGGAAAAGGTCAGCCCCAGCATTTT,CASNTQGKGQPQHF